This is a list of T cell receptor beta chains from one sample in a study of T cell responses to AZD1222 COVID-19 vaccine. TCRdb's copy holds only in-frame clones and misses some; the assay was immunoSEQ multiplex PCR. This sample has some 120,000 clones, with 88% found just once. The material was peripheral blood, obtained on day 0 of AZD1222 vaccination. These receptors were collected from an adult in good health. CDR3s include the opening cysteine and the closing phenylalanine or tryptophan.

14	TRBV3-1/TRBV3-2	TRBJ1-2	CASSQEDRDHGYTF
15	TRBV4-3	TRBJ1-4	CASSQRPGQNEKLFF
14	TRBV6-4	TRBJ2-3	CATSAGTSFDTQYF
14	TRBV5-1	TRBJ1-3	CASSLEVSGNTIYF
15	TRBV2	TRBJ2-7	CASSEAGLLSYEQYF
16	TRBV29-1	TRBJ1-2	CSVDEFFRAEGYGYTF
12	TRBV7-9	TRBJ1-6	CASSLAGSPLHF
14	TRBV13	TRBJ1-6	CASSYRRQEAPLHF
16	TRBV9	TRBJ1-5	CASSVLTGEGGEPQHF
15	TRBV7-2	TRBJ2-1	CASSLVQGTYNEQFF
16	TRBV29-1	TRBJ1-1	CSVESAAGGESTEAFF
16	TRBV6-5	TRBJ2-1	CASSYPGQGHSFEQFF
14	TRBV7-6	TRBJ2-7	CASSSPGASYEQYF
14	TRBV5-4	TRBJ1-2	CASSLEGGHYGYTF
13	TRBV29-1	TRBJ1-4	CSVVGRGNEKLFF
12	TRBV29-1	TRBJ1-5	CSVRQGGQPQHF
17	TRBV2	TRBJ1-4	CASRDSGTLSTNEKLFF
14	TRBV5-5	TRBJ2-7	CASSVGSGAAEQYF
16	TRBV27	TRBJ1-6	CASSLTLSYPYSPLHF
16	TRBV5-1	TRBJ2-5	CASSLATGTGQETQYF
15	TRBV5-8	TRBJ1-5	CASSLRTGGNQPQHF
18	TRBV3-1/TRBV3-2	TRBJ1-3	CASSQDTDRDYSGNTIYF
16	TRBV7-9	TRBJ2-3	CASSRLAGVGTDTQYF
14	TRBV3-1/TRBV3-2	TRBJ2-3	CASSQGTRTDTQYF
15	TRBV7-6	TRBJ1-5	CASSSGGGLEQPQHF
14	TRBV20-1	TRBJ1-5	CSASIGWGNQPQHF
16	TRBV9	TRBJ2-6	CASKEEGAPGANVLTF
13	TRBV25-1	TRBJ2-7	CASRGHGPYEQYF
13	TRBV28	TRBJ2-7	CASSLTGNYEQYF
14	TRBV18	TRBJ2-7	CASSPSGTAYEQYF
15	TRBV5-1	TRBJ2-1	CASSEGQGAFSRQFF
15	TRBV7-3	TRBJ2-1	CASSLMSTGGNEQFF
14	TRBV6-6	TRBJ2-7	CASSRSGAAYEQYF
14	TRBV19	TRBJ2-7	CASSRDRGRYEQYF
11	TRBV29-1	TRBJ2-3	CSADSTDTQYF
15	TRBV6-5	TRBJ1-4	CASSLGGTPNEKLFF
18	TRBV6-2/TRBV6-3	TRBJ2-2	CASSSIHHWAGGTGELFF
14	TRBV27	TRBJ1-5	CASSSQGARQPQHF
17	TRBV9	TRBJ1-4	CASSARDAGPTNEKLFF
17	TRBV5-1	TRBJ2-7	CASTPGGTNLPPYEQYF
14	TRBV7-8	TRBJ2-7	CASSLRQVANEQYF
17	TRBV11-2	TRBJ2-3	CASSLIPGGISTDTQYF
15	TRBV5-1	TRBJ2-3	CASSLWSGSTDTQYF
15	TRBV30	TRBJ2-2	CAWSVQGANTGELFF
15	TRBV29-1	TRBJ2-2	CSVEGGQGAIGELFF
15	TRBV19	TRBJ2-1	CASSRAGLSYNEQFF
12	TRBV5-1	TRBJ2-1	CASSLQYNEQFF
13	TRBV15	TRBJ1-4	CATSRGGNEKLFF
17	TRBV27	TRBJ2-4	CASSPSRGARFKNIQYF
14	TRBV7-2	TRBJ1-2	CASSLDRGERGYTF
13	TRBV12-3/TRBV12-4	TRBJ2-1	CASGASSYNEQFF
14	TRBV5-4	TRBJ1-1	CASSKGQGNTEAFF
16	TRBV3-1/TRBV3-2	TRBJ2-7	CASSVNWDPNGNEQYF
13	TRBV11-2	TRBJ2-7	CASSFATSNEQYF
15	TRBV11-3	TRBJ2-7	CASSLDGTSLYEQYF
16	TRBV7-2	TRBJ1-5	CASSLVADRGNQPQHF